Included here is one T cell receptor (beta chain) sequence, with context. From germline, CDR1 is MNHEY and CDR2 SMNVEV (reference sequence). The CDR3 has 14 residues. Deletions cut 8 bases from V and 12 bases from J, with 20 bases between. These data are taken from a study of shared clonotypes between healthy human individuals. In the naive CD8 group, cells lacked CD45RO and were positively selected for CCR7, so terminally differentiated effector memory CD45RA+ cells were left out. Those who donated were healthy HIV-negative adults, with no recent acute infections or vaccinations reported. TCRdb keeps only in-frame clones here, not all; method: immunoSEQ multiplex PCR. The sample has some 2,100,000 clones; approximately 94% are singletons.

The sample comprised naive CD8+ T cells from PBMCs. The source of this sequence is a man between 18 and 29 years old in good health. Some clones in this sample may be carry-over from other donors' samples. The chain combines TRBV27 with TRBJ2-6, with D perhaps TRBD1 (6 bases). This CDR3 is CASSQTGQLIVLTF. CDR3 in DNA: TGTGCCAGCTCCCAAACCGGACAGTTGATCGTCCTGACTTTC. Complete variable domain (other parts from reference TRBV27 and TRBJ2-6): EAQVTQNPRYLITVTGKKLTVTCSQNMNHEYMSWYRQDPGLGLRQIYYSMNVEVTDKGDVPEGYKVSRKEKRNFPLILESPSPNQTSLYFCASSQTGQLIVLTFGAGSRLTVL.